Each of the 13 T cell receptor beta chains below was sequenced from the same sample in a study of blood T cell repertoires in COVID-19. TCRdb's copy holds only in-frame clones and misses some; the assay was immunoSEQ multiplex PCR. The table lists roughly 240,000 clones, roughly 83% of them singletons. The material sequenced was peripheral blood. All receptors come from a man in his fifties or sixties who had recovered from COVID-19.

This clone was observed a few times. The chain has TRBV19 and TRBJ1-5; the match to TRBD1 covers 9 bases. This CDR3 is 15 amino acids long. Germline loops: CDR1 LNHDA, CDR2 SQIVND (reference sequence). V lost 4 bases, J lost 4 bases, and 5 bases stayed unmatched. CDR3 in DNA: TGTGCCAGTAGTAATTCCGGGACAGGGAATCAGCCCCAGCATTTT. Amino acid sequence: CASSNSGTGNQPQHF.

The J gene is TRBJ2-5, the V gene TRBV7-2; TRBD1 matches 9 bases. CDR1 and CDR2 from the germline V gene are SGHTA and FQGNSA. This CDR3 has 15 amino acids. V dropped 5 bases and J dropped 4; count of bases not matched to a gene: 8. The CDR3 reads CASSGTGTGSETQYF. The CDR3, as DNA: TGTGCCAGCAGCGGAACCGGGACAGGGTCAGAGACCCAGTACTTC. Filled out from reference TRBV7-2 and TRBJ2-5, the complete variable domain reads GAGVSQSPSNKVTEKGKDVELRCDPISGHTALYWYRQSLGQGLEFLIYFQGNSAPDKSGLPSDRFSAERTGGSVSTLTIQRTQQEDSAVYLCASSGTGTGSETQYFGPGTRLLVL.

This clone was counted once. J is TRBJ2-3 and V is TRBV10-3; D is possibly TRBD2 (6 bases). Trimming stripped 0 bases from V and 1 base from J, with 11 bases between. Germline loops: CDR1 ENHRY, CDR2 SYGVKD. The CDR3 runs to 16 residues. The CDR3 DNA reads as TGTGCCATCAGTGAGTCGACTAGACTAGGCACAGATACGCAGTATTTT. It translates to CAISESTRLGTDTQYF.

The V gene is TRBV7-2, the J gene TRBJ2-1; 7 nucleotides match TRBD2. Germline loops: CDR1 SGHTA, CDR2 FQGNSA. V was clipped by 3 bases and J by 5 bases; unmatched bases: 4. The CDR3 length is 14 residues. The CDR3 nucleotides are TGTGCCAGCAGCTTGAGCGGGACGCACAATGAGCAGTTCTTC. Amino acids: CASSLSGTHNEQFF.

This chain joins TRBV6-5 and TRBJ2-3; the D gene is possibly TRBD2 (5 bases). The CDR3 has 15 residues. CDR1 MNHEY and CDR2 SVGAGI come from the germline V gene. The V and J ends lost 6 bases and 1 base respectively, with 14 bases between them. In DNA, the CDR3 is TGTGCCAGCAGAGGGAGTGGTGGCCGCACAGATACGCAGTATTTT. Translating it yields CASRGSGGRTDTQYF.

The DNA of the CDR3 is TGTGCCAGCAGCTTAAACTTAGCGGGAGGGCCTAAAACCGGGGAGCTGTTTTTT. As protein: CASSLNLAGGPKTGELFF. The chain is built from TRBV11-2 and TRBJ2-2, with TRBD2 identical over 11 bases. CDR1 SGHAT and CDR2 FQNNGV come from the germline V gene. CDR3 size: 18 residues. V dropped 2 bases and J dropped 5; count of bases not matched to a gene: 10.

This chain links TRBV4-1 with TRBJ1-4; TRBD1 agrees at 8 bases. CDR1 is MGHRA and CDR2 is YSYEKL in the germline V gene. V trimming: 3 bases; J trimming: 0 bases; junction bases outside the gene matches: 9. The CDR3 contains 18 residues. Here the CDR3 DNA reads TGCGCCAGCAGCCACTCAGGGGGCGCTCCTCCAACTAATGAAAAACTGTTTTTT. It is translated as CASSHSGGAPPTNEKLFF.

The V call is TRBV30, the J call TRBJ2-7; TRBD2 aligns across 14 bases. Trimming cost V 4 bases and J 7 bases; bases outside gene matches: 9. This CDR3 has 15 amino acids. CDR1 is GTSNPN, CDR2 SVGIG, per germline (reference sequence). The CDR3 bases are TGTGCCTGGACCGGGACTAGCGGGAGAGGATGGGAGCAGTACTTC. It encodes CAWTGTSGRGWEQYF.

The chain combines TRBV19 with TRBJ2-5, with D possibly being TRBD2 (6 bases). The CDR3 spans 14 residues. V was trimmed by 10 bases and J by 5 bases, leaving 20 bases between them. CDR1 and CDR2 (germline): LNHDA, SQIVND (reference sequence). CDR3 residues: CATRDGSALETQYF. The CDR3 DNA is TGTGCCACGCGGGACGGTTCGGCCTTGGAGACCCAGTACTTC.

The chain links TRBV20-1 to TRBJ1-1; TRBD1 might be the D (5 bases). With 6 bases removed from V and 6 bases from J, the gap between germline ends came to 11 bases. Germline V CDR1 and CDR2: DFQATT, SNEGSKA (reference sequence). This CDR3 spans 11 amino acids. In nucleotides, the CDR3 is TGCAGTGCCCAGGGCCTCGCTGAAGCTTTCTTT. Its translation: CSAQGLAEAFF.

The genes are TRBV18 and TRBJ1-5; 8 bases map to TRBD1. Trimming removed 3 bases from V and 6 bases from J; junction bases left unmatched: 4. Looked up from germline, CDR1 is KGHSH and CDR2 is LQKENI. This CDR3 contains 14 residues. The CDR3 protein is CASSPQGAGQPQHF. The CDR3 coding sequence is TGTGCCAGCTCACCGCAGGGGGCGGGTCAGCCCCAGCATTTT.

The chain links TRBV6-1 to TRBJ2-7, with TRBD1 as a possible D gene (5 bases). There are 15 residues in the CDR3. The germline gives CDR1 MNHNS, CDR2 SASEGT. Trimming pared 0 bases from V and 2 bases from J, leaving 11 bases between. The CDR3 coding sequence is TGTGCCAGCAGTGAAGCAGGGGCTACTACCTACGAGCAGTACTTC. This translates into CASSEAGATTYEQYF.

As concerns this clone: The junction departs from germline at one end; a sequencing error may be responsible. The CDR3 bases are TGTGCCAGCAGTCTTCCGGGACAGGTCCTTTTT. Protein sequence: CASSLPGQVLF. The chain uses TRBV12-3 or TRBV12-4 and TRBJ1-3; 8 bases agree with TRBD1. The CDR3 runs 11 residues.